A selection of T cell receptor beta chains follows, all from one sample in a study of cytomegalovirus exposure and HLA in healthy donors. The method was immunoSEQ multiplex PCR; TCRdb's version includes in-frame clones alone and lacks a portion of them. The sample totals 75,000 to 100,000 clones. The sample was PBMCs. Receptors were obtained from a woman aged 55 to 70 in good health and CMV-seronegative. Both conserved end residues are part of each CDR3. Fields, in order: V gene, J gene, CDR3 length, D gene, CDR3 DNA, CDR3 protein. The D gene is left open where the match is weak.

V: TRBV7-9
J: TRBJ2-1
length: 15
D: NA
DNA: TGTGCCAGCAGAGGACAATTCATTCTCAACAATGAGCAGTTCTTC
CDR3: CASRGQFILNNEQFF

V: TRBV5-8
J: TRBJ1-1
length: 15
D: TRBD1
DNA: TGTGCCAGCAGCCTGAACAGGGGTGGGAGCACTGAAGCTTTCTTT
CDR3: CASSLNRGGSTEAFF

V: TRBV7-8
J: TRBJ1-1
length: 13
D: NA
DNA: TGTGCCAGCAGCTTGAGGGTGTCCACTGAAGCTTTCTTT
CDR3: CASSLRVSTEAFF

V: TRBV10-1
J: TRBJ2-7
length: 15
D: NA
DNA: TGCGCCAGCAGCCGCCACGGCGGGACGGTCGACGAGCAGTACTTC
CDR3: CASSRHGGTVDEQYF

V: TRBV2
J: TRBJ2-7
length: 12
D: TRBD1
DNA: TGTGCCAGCAGGGCGACAGGGGACGAGCAGTACTTC
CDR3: CASRATGDEQYF

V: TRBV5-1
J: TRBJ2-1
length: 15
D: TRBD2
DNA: TGCGCCAGCAGCCCCGGGACTAGCGGGAGCCGTGAGCAGTTCTTC
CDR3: CASSPGTSGSREQFF

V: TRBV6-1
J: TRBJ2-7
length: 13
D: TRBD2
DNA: TGTGCCAGCCAGGCTAGCGGTGCGGGGGAGCAGTACTTC
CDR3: CASQASGAGEQYF

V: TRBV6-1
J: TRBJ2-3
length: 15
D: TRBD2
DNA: TGTGCCAGCAGGAACCTAGCGGGAGGGACAGATACGCAGTATTTT
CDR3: CASRNLAGGTDTQYF

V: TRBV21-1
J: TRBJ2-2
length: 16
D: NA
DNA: TGTGCCAGCAGCAAAGTGGGGACTAGCGCTCCCGGGGAGCTGTTTTTT
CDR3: CASSKVGTSAPGELFF

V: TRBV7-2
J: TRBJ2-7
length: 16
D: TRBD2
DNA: TGTGCCAGCAGCTGGAAAACTAGCGGGACCCCCTACGAGCAGTACTTC
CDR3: CASSWKTSGTPYEQYF

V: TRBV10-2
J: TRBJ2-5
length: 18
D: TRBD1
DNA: TGCGCCAGCAGTGAGCCCCGGGACAGGGGGCGAGGTTGGGAGACCCAGTACTTC
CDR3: CASSEPRDRGRGWETQYF

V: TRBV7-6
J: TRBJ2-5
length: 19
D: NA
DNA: TGTGCCAGCAGATTATCAGGGGTCCCTCTTGCGGGAGCCCAAGAGACCCAGTACTTC
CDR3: CASRLSGVPLAGAQETQYF

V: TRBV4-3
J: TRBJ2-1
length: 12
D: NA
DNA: TGCGCCAGCAGCCAAGACCGGGATGAGCAGTTCTTC
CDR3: CASSQDRDEQFF

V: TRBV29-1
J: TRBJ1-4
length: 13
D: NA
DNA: TGCAGCGTGGGGGGGGGATTTAATGAAAAACTGTTTTTT
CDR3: CSVGGGFNEKLFF

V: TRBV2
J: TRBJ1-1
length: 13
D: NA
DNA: TGTGCCAGCAAGGCGGGGTGGGACACTGAAGCTTTCTTT
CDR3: CASKAGWDTEAFF

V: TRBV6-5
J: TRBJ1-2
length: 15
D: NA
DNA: TGTGCCAGCAGTTACACCCCCAAGCTTAACTATGGCTACACCTTC
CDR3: CASSYTPKLNYGYTF

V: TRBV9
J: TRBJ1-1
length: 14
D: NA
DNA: TGTGCCAGCAGCGTAGCCCAGGGCTGGACTGAAGCTTTCTTT
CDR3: CASSVAQGWTEAFF

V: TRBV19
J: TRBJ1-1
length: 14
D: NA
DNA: TGTGCCAGTTCCCTTCTCGGTCTTAACACTGAAGCTTTCTTT
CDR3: CASSLLGLNTEAFF

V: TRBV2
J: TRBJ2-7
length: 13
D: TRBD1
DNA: TGTGCCAGCAGACGGACAGGGAAGTACGAGCAGTACTTC
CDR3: CASRRTGKYEQYF

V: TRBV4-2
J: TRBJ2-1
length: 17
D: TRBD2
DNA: TGTGCCAGCAGCCAAGGCGGGGGGACGAACTCCTACAATGAGCAGTTCTTC
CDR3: CASSQGGGTNSYNEQFF

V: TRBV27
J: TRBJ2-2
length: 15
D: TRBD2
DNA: TGTGCCATCGGGGCTAGCGGAAGGAACACCGGGGAGCTGTTTTTT
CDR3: CAIGASGRNTGELFF

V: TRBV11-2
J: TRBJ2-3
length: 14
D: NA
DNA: TGTGCCAGCAGCTTCACTAGCATCACAGATACGCAGTATTTT
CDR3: CASSFTSITDTQYF

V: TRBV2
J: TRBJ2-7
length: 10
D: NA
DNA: TGTGCCAGCGGGTACAGCGAGCAGTACTTC
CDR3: CASGYSEQYF

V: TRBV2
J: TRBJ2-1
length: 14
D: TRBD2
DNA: TGTGCCAGCAGGACCTCGACTAGCGGGGCGCGGCAGTTCTTC
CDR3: CASRTSTSGARQFF

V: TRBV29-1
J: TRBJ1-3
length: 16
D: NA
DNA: TGCAGCGTCCGGATGCGACAGCAAAGCTCTGGAAACACCATATATTTT
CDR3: CSVRMRQQSSGNTIYF

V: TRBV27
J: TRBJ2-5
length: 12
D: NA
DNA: TGTGCCAGCAGGCGGATGGGAGAGACCCAGTACTTC
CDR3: CASRRMGETQYF

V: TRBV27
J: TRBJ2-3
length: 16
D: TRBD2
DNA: TGTGCCAGCAGTTTAGAGGGCGGGAGATTTGGAGATACGCAGTATTTT
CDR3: CASSLEGGRFGDTQYF

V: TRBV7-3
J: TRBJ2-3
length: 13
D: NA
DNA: TGTGCCAGCAGCAGCGGTTTCACAGATACGCAGTATTTT
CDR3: CASSSGFTDTQYF

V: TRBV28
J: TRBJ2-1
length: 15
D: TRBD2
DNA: TGTGCCAGCAGTTCCGGACTAGCGGGAGTGGATGAGCAGTTCTTC
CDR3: CASSSGLAGVDEQFF

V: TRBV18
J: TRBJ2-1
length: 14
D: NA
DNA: TGTGCCAGCTCACCCCAGGATGTCGAGCATGAGCAGTTCTTC
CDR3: CASSPQDVEHEQFF

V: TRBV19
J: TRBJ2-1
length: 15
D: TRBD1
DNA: TGTGCCAGTAGTATAACGGACAGGGAGTACAATGAGCAGTTCTTC
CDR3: CASSITDREYNEQFF

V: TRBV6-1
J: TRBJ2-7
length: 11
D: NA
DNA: TGTGCCAGCAGTCCCCGGGGGGAGCAGTACTTC
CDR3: CASSPRGEQYF

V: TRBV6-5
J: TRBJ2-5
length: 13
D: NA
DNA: TGTGCCAGCAGTTACCGGACAGAAGAGCCCCAGTACTTC
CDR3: CASSYRTEEPQYF

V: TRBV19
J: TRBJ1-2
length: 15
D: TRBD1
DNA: TGTGCCAGTAGTATCGGGACAGGCCCTAACTATGGCTACACCTTC
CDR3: CASSIGTGPNYGYTF

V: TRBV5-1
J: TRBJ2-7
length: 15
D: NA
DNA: TGCGCCAGCAGCTTGGCTGGAGGGCGCAGCTACGAGCAGTACTTC
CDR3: CASSLAGGRSYEQYF

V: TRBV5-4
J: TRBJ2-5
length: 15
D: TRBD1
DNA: TGTGCCAGCAGTAGAAGGACAGGGCACGAAGAGACCCAGTACTTC
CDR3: CASSRRTGHEETQYF

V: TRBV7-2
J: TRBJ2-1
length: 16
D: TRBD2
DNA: TGTGCCAGCAGCCTCGTGGGAGCGGGATCCTACAATGAGCAGTTCTTC
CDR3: CASSLVGAGSYNEQFF